The 25 T cell receptor beta chains below all came from one sample that was sequenced in a study of blood T cell repertoires in COVID-19. Assay: immunoSEQ multiplex PCR; the TCRdb copy retains only in-frame clones and omits some. The repertoire holds 15,000 to 20,000 clones, with 82% as singletons. The sample was peripheral blood. The receptor set was obtained from a human donor in a cohort sampled during active COVID-19.

The chain recombines TRBV24-1 with TRBJ2-2; D is perhaps TRBD2 (5 bases). Germline CDR1 is KGHDR and CDR2 is SFDVKD. CDR3 length: 15 residues. Trimming shortened V by 0 bases and J by 2 bases, and 6 bases separated the two germline ends. In nucleotides, the CDR3 is TGTGCCACCAGTGATTTGGGACTTAACACCGGGGAGCTGTTTTTT. Translation: CATSDLGLNTGELFF.

J is TRBJ2-1 and V is TRBV7-2, with 11 positions matching TRBD2. Germline V gives CDR1 SGHTA, CDR2 FQGNSA. This CDR3 region has 15 residues. Trimming cost V 5 bases and J 6 bases; bases outside gene matches: 6. The CDR3 sequence: CASSVTGTSGNEQFF. CDR3 in DNA: TGTGCCAGCAGCGTTACCGGGACTAGCGGCAATGAGCAGTTCTTC. Complete variable domain (other parts from reference TRBV7-2 and TRBJ2-1): GAGVSQSPSNKVTEKGKDVELRCDPISGHTALYWYRQSLGQGLEFLIYFQGNSAPDKSGLPSDRFSAERTGGSVSTLTIQRTQQEDSAVYLCASSVTGTSGNEQFFGPGTRLTVL.

V usage is TRBV9 and J usage is TRBJ2-7; TRBD1 matches at 10 bases. Germline-derived CDR1 and CDR2 are SGDLS and YYNGEE. The V and J ends lost 3 bases and 5 bases, in that order; junction bases with no gene match: 5. The length of the CDR3 is 14 residues. CDR3 residues: CASSDRDRGHEQYF. For the CDR3, the DNA is TGTGCCAGCAGCGACCGGGACAGGGGCCACGAGCAGTACTTC.

The rearrangement links TRBV4-2 to TRBJ1-2; D remains unclear. The CDR3 covers 15 residues. V shed 1 base and J shed 2 bases, with 11 bases lying between them. CDR1 is LGHNA, CDR2 YNFKEQ, per germline. This CDR3 reads CASSQGLGANYGYTF. The CDR3 DNA reads as TGTGCCAGCAGCCAAGGTTTGGGCGCGAACTATGGCTACACCTTC.

V gene TRBV27 combines with J gene TRBJ1-1; D call uncertain. Deletions cut 0 bases from V and 13 bases from J, with 15 bases between. The CDR3 has 13 residues. Germline-derived CDR1 and CDR2 are MNHEY and SMNVEV (reference sequence). The CDR3 DNA reads as TGTGCCAGCAGTTTATCCACAGTGATGGATATTTTCTTT. Protein sequence: CASSLSTVMDIFF.

The V and J genes are TRBV27 and TRBJ2-1, with 11 bases aligning to TRBD2. Germline CDR1 is MNHEY and CDR2 is SMNVEV (reference sequence). CDR3 length equals 16 residues. Trimming cost V 1 base and J 9 bases; bases outside gene matches: 8. CDR3 loop: CASSLLLAGGQGEQFF. The CDR3 bases are TGTGCCAGCAGTTTATTGCTAGCGGGAGGCCAGGGTGAGCAGTTCTTC.

This rearrangement joins TRBV20-1 to TRBJ1-4; D call uncertain. V gave up 7 bases and J gave up 8 bases, with 11 bases separating them. The length of the CDR3 is 11 residues. Germline V gene data show CDR1 as DFQATT and CDR2 as SNEGSKA (reference sequence). The CDR3 loop is CSVPGGEKLFF. For the CDR3, the DNA is TGCAGTGTCCCGGGCGGGGAAAAACTGTTTTTT.

V usage is TRBV7-9 and J usage is TRBJ1-1, with a tentative D call TRBD1 (5 bases). The CDR3 is made up of 14 amino acids. Trimming removed 7 bases from V and 0 bases from J, with 12 bases in between. Germline CDR1 is SEHNR and CDR2 is FQNEAQ (reference sequence). This CDR3 is CASTLTVMNTEAFF. CDR3 nucleotide sequence: TGTGCCAGCACCCTGACAGTGATGAACACTGAAGCTTTCTTT.

V is TRBV7-2 and J is TRBJ1-1; 10 bases are shared with TRBD1. CDR3 length: 14 residues. Losses at the gene ends were 5 bases for V and 4 bases for J; bases not matched to a gene: 4. Germline V gene data show CDR1 as SGHTA and CDR2 as FQGNSA. As DNA, the CDR3 is TGTGCCAGCAGCCGCGACAGGGGGCTCACTGAAGCTTTCTTT. It translates to CASSRDRGLTEAFF.

This clone was seen a few times. The chain employs TRBV4-2 and TRBJ2-3; 9 bases match TRBD2. J gave up 5 bases and V 1 base, and 4 bases lay outside the gene matches. This CDR3 region has 15 residues. Per germline, CDR1 LGHNA and CDR2 YNFKEQ. CDR3 protein: CASSQAAGGGDTQYF. The DNA for the CDR3 is TGTGCCAGCAGCCAAGCAGCGGGAGGAGGAGATACGCAGTATTTT.

The J gene is TRBJ2-1, the V gene TRBV3-1 (or the pseudogene TRBV3-2), with D maybe TRBD2 (5 bases). Germline V gene lookup returns CDR1 LGHDT and CDR2 YNNKEL (reference sequence). Between the trimmed V and J ends, which lost 5 bases and 6 bases, there was a span of 14 bases. This CDR3 is built from 14 residues. The DNA of the CDR3 is TGTGCCAGCAGCTCTTCTATGGCGGGCAATGAGCAGTTCTTC. This codes for CASSSSMAGNEQFF.

The chain employs TRBV9 and TRBJ2-5, with D uncertain. The CDR3 is made up of 13 amino acids. Germline lookup yields CDR1 SGDLS and CDR2 YYNGEE. V lost 0 bases and J 3 bases, leaving 6 bases between the germline ends. This chain's CDR3 is CASSVESKETQYF. Here the CDR3 DNA reads TGTGCCAGCAGCGTAGAGAGCAAAGAGACCCAGTACTTC.

The chain couples TRBV6-4 to TRBJ2-7, with a possible D match to TRBD1 (5 bases). Germline V gene sequence: CDR1 MRHNA, CDR2 SNTAGT. The V gene lost 0 bases and the J gene lost 7 bases, with 16 bases spanning the gap. The CDR3 is made up of 15 amino acids. CDR3 DNA: TGTGCCAGCAGTGACTCTATTTGGGGCCCCCGAGAGCAGTACTTC. This codes for CASSDSIWGPREQYF.

V usage is TRBV7-2 and J usage is TRBJ2-7; 7 nucleotides agree with TRBD2. The CDR3 consists of 13 residues. Germline V gene sequence: CDR1 SGHTA, CDR2 FQGNSA. V was pared by 4 bases and J by 6 bases, with 6 bases of the junction left unmatched. The CDR3 loop reads CASSSFSGGEQYF. The CDR3 DNA is TGTGCCAGCAGCTCCTTTTCGGGAGGCGAGCAGTACTTC.

The chain uses TRBV6-5 and TRBJ1-2; 7 bases map to TRBD1. Trimming at V came to 6 bases and at J to 3 bases, leaving 10 bases not matched to a gene. CDR1 is MNHEY, CDR2 SVGAGI, per germline. This CDR3 is 15 amino acids long. The DNA of the CDR3 is TGTGCCAGCAGGCCGGGACAGCTAGGAGACTATGGCTACACCTTC. As protein: CASRPGQLGDYGYTF.

The gene calls are TRBV7-9 and TRBJ2-5; TRBD1 matches 9 bases. Germline V lookup: CDR1 SEHNR, CDR2 FQNEAQ (reference sequence). This CDR3 region has 14 residues. V dropped 6 bases and J dropped 2; count of bases not matched to a gene: 4. The CDR3 bases are TGTGCCAGCAGGGTGACAGGGGGGCAAGAGACCCAGTACTTC. Protein sequence: CASRVTGGQETQYF.

J is TRBJ2-1 and V is TRBV15, with 11 bases that match TRBD1. Trimming cost V 4 bases and J 0 bases; bases outside gene matches: 17. Per the germline V gene, CDR1 is LNHNV and CDR2 is YYDKDF (reference sequence). This CDR3 comprises 21 residues. The CDR3 nucleotides are TGTGCCACCAGCATGATCCCCGGACAGGGGGCCCTCTTTAGCTCCTACAATGAGCAGTTCTTC. Its protein product is CATSMIPGQGALFSSYNEQFF.

The chain is built from TRBV6-5 and TRBJ1-5; 8 bases are shared with TRBD1. The ends lost 6 bases at V and 0 bases at J; junction bases unmatched: 4. The CDR3 is made up of 15 amino acids. Germline V lookup: CDR1 MNHEY, CDR2 SVGAGI. CDR3 DNA sequence: TGTGCCAGCAGGACACAGGGGGATAGCAATCAGCCCCAGCATTTT. Translated, it gives CASRTQGDSNQPQHF.

A few counts support this clone. The V gene is TRBV28, the J gene TRBJ2-1; 7 bases map to TRBD2. The CDR3 is 14 amino acids. Trimming took 2 bases from V and 8 from J; bases not matched to a gene: 6. CDR1 is MDHEN, CDR2 SYDVKM, per germline. The CDR3 DNA reads as TGTGCCAGCAGTTTAAGGCGGGAGCGCGATGAGCAGTTCTTC. Translating it yields CASSLRRERDEQFF.

This clone has only a few counts. The chain is built from TRBV18 and TRBJ1-2; no reliable D call. V dropped 6 bases and J dropped 4 bases, with 15 bases sitting between them. From germline, CDR1 is KGHSH and CDR2 LQKENI. The CDR3 is made up of 14 amino acids. CDR3 nucleotides: TGTGCCAGCTCGGGTGAGAGACCTAGCTATGGCTACACCTTC. This sequence encodes CASSGERPSYGYTF.

The V gene is TRBV5-1, the J gene TRBJ2-7; 11 positions agree with TRBD2. The CDR3 runs to 15 residues. Germline CDR1 and CDR2: SGHRS and YFSETQ. Germline trimming cut 5 bases from V and 3 bases from J; bases unmatched to any gene: 7. The CDR3 DNA reads TGCGCCAGCAGTCCCGAGACTAGCGGGAACTACGAGCAGTACTTC. Translated: CASSPETSGNYEQYF.

The chain has TRBV6-4 and TRBJ1-1; D may be TRBD1 (5 bases). V was cut by 5 bases and J by 1 base, with 8 bases left in between. The CDR3 extends over 13 amino acids. CDR1 MRHNA and CDR2 SNTAGT come from the germline V gene. This chain's CDR3 is CASSFDRNTEAFF. For the CDR3, the DNA is TGTGCCAGCAGTTTCGACAGGAACACTGAAGCTTTCTTT.

The chain employs TRBV6-4 and TRBJ2-2; possibly TRBD2 for D (6 bases). The ends were cut back, 2 bases at V and 6 bases at J, with 10 bases in the middle. Germline V gene lookup returns CDR1 MRHNA and CDR2 SNTAGT. The CDR3 has 14 amino acids. CDR3 DNA sequence: TGTGCCAGCAGTGACCTCGGAGGGCCCGGGGAGCTGTTTTTT. Translating it yields CASSDLGGPGELFF.

The V gene is TRBV6-1, the J gene TRBJ2-7; TRBD2 might be the D (5 bases). Germline V gives CDR1 MNHNS, CDR2 SASEGT. V dropped 1 base and J dropped 3 bases, with 10 bases sitting between them. The CDR3 runs to 14 residues. In nucleotides, the CDR3 is TGTGCCAGCAGTGAAGGGGGAGCGTTCTACGAGCAGTACTTC. Translating it yields CASSEGGAFYEQYF.

The CDR3 here is CASSEITGDTGELFF. The CDR3 region has the DNA TGTGCCAGCAGTGAAATAACAGGGGACACCGGGGAGCTGTTTTTT. This chain joins TRBV25-1 and TRBJ2-2, with 7 positions matching TRBD1. Losses at the gene ends were 2 bases for V and 3 bases for J; bases not matched to a gene: 3. CDR1 and CDR2 (germline): MGHDK, SYGVNS. This CDR3 contains 15 residues.